Here is one TCR beta chain with its context. There is no known antigen for this receptor. Qualities for individual bases were not recorded, and no much larger clone is one base off. The sample originates from a study of T-cell memory formation after mild COVID-19 (dated by TCRdb to 2020 to 2022). Study-wide context: Most TCR sequence clusters were specific to one of the two donors. Longitudinal TCRalpha and TCRbeta repertoire sequencing tracked T-cell clones expanding and contracting after mild COVID-19 in two donors. Two young, previously healthy adult volunteers made up the cohort, one male and one female.

On the study overall, not on this receptor specifically: Some responding clones were detected in pre-infection memory, suggesting pre-existing cross-reactive memory T cells joined the SARS-CoV-2 response. Contracting CD4+ clones were located mainly in the CM and EM memory subsets, whereas CD8+ clones were found to be enriched in EMRA. From day 15 to 85, contracting clones showed balanced CD4/CD8 phenotypes, whereas a second wave of clones that expanded from day 15 to 37 leaned towards CD4+. The study included only a couple of mild cases, and larger cohorts that include severe cases with pre-infection samples were judged to be necessary. SARS-CoV-2 specificity of the second-wave clones peaking on day 37 was not confirmed.

The CDR3 runs 15 residues from the cysteine to the phenylalanine. Only the CDR3 portion is preserved as DNA: 45 bases, with reading frame beginning at the first base. V is reduced by 5 bases and J by 8 bases, leaving a spacing of 19 bases between them. From a lookup of the germline V gene, CDR1 and CDR2 are KGHDR and SFDVKD. Sequencing used an Illumina NovaSeq 6000. cDNA libraries for TCRalpha and TCRbeta were prepared by 5'RACE using constant-segment primers, with sample barcodes and unique molecular identifiers added. RNA was extracted from every sample with Trizol reagent. Library amplification was performed in two PCR steps, and a second sample barcode and Illumina TruSeq adapters were introduced in the second step. Sequencing of libraries was performed on an Illumina NovaSeq with 2 x 150 bp paired-end reads. The authors processed their data as follows. Reads were demultiplexed and collapsed into UMI-guided consensus sequences with migec v1.2.7. Using mixcr v2.1.11, UMI consensuses were aligned to TRA and TRB V and J templates and then assembled into clonotypes. Expanded or contracted clonotypes were those called significant by both edgeR and NoisET, with noise models trained on biological replicates. For edgeR calls, the cutoffs were a false discovery rate-adjusted p below 0.01 and a log2 fold-change threshold of 1. PCA with hierarchical clustering of max-normalized trajectories of the 1000 most abundant clonotypes was used as exploratory dynamics analysis. Separately sequenced CD4+ and CD8+ repertoires were used to assign a CD4 or CD8 phenotype to each responding clone. Through fastp at Q25 and MiXCR, TCRdb rebuilt clones from the public reads, retaining in-frame beta chains. For every CDR3 protein sequence, its rows merge into one entry that carries the most common genes and DNA. The V and J calls and clone size come from TCRdb's table, not from the authors' own analysis. The sample profile shows 45,000 to 55,000 distinct CDR3 sequences; 9.3% of them were found once. Over 9.5% of the sample goes to the ten largest clones.

Ficoll-Paque density gradient centrifugation was used to isolate PBMCs. The V gene is TRBV24-1 and the J gene is TRBJ2-3; a tentative D call is TRBD1 (5 bases match). The sequencing input was PBMCs or a T cell subset sorted from them (not recorded which). This TCR was recovered from an adult woman who had mild COVID-19 (a few samples of this study predate the infection). The sample titles of this study are shuffled in the database, so cell type and time point are left out; the donor was told from shared clones. The DNA is TGTGCCACCAGTGCTTCTTCAGGGCCGGTAGGTACGCAGTATTTT. Its protein is CATSASSGPVGTQYF.